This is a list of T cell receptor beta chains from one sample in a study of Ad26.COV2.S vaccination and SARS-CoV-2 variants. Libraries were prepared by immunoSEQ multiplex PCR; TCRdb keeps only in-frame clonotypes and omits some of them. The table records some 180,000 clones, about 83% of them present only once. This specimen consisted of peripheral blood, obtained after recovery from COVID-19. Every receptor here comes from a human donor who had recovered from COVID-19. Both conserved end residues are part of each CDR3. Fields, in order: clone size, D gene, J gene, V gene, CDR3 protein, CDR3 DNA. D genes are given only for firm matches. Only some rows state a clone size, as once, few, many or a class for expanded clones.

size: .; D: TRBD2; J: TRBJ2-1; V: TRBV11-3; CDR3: CASSSGTSATNEQFF; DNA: TGTGCCAGCAGCTCCGGGACTAGCGCTACCAATGAGCAGTTCTTC
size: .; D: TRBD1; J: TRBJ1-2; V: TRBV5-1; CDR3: CASSLEGRGNYGYTF; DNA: TGCGCCAGCAGCTTGGAGGGCAGGGGGAACTATGGCTACACCTTC
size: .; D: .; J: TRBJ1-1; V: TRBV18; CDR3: CASQGNRVAAEAFF; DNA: TGTGCCAGCCAAGGAAACAGGGTAGCGGCTGAAGCTTTCTTT
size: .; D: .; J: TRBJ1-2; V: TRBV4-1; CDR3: CASSPRGGTNYGYTF; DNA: TGCGCCAGCAGCCCAAGAGGGGGGACCAACTATGGCTACACCTTC
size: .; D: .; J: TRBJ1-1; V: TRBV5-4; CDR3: CASSLSFSNTEAFF; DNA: TGTGCCAGCAGCTTGAGTTTTTCGAACACTGAAGCTTTCTTT
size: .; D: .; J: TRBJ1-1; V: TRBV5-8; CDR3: CASSPRPENTEAFF; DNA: TGTGCCAGCAGCCCGCGCCCAGAGAACACTGAAGCTTTCTTT
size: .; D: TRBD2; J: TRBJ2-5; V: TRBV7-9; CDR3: CASYSGRADETQYF; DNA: TGTGCCAGCTATAGCGGGAGGGCCGACGAGACCCAGTACTTC
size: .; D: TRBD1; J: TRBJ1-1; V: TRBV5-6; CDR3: CASSLPGTGRTEAFF; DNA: TGTGCCAGCAGCTTACCGGGGACAGGGAGAACTGAAGCTTTCTTT
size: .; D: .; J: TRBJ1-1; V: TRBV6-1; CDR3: CASSEPEISSEAFF; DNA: TGTGCCAGCAGTGAACCCGAGATAAGCTCTGAAGCTTTCTTT
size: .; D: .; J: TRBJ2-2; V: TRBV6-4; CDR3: CASSEGANTGELFF; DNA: TGTGCCAGCAGTGAAGGGGCGAACACCGGGGAGCTGTTTTTT
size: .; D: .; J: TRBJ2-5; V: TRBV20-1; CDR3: CSARRETQYF; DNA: TGCAGTGCCCGGAGAGAGACCCAGTACTTC
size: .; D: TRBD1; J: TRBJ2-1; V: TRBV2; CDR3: CATKTGGDQFF; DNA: TGTGCCACGAAGACAGGGGGCGACCAGTTCTTC
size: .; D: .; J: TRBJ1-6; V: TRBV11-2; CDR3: CASSLVHSPLHF; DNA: TGTGCCAGCAGCTTAGTACATTCACCCCTCCACTTT
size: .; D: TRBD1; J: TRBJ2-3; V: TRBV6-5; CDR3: CASSYSPGQGLDTQYF; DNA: TGTGCCAGCAGTTACTCACCGGGACAGGGCTTAGATACGCAGTATTTT
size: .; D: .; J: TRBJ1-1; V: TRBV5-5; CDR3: CASSLGVGTEAFF; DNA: TGTGCCAGCAGCTTGGGGGTCGGCACTGAAGCTTTCTTT
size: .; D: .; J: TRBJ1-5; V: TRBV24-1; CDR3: CATSDPFWAQGLVAQHF; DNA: TGTGCCACCAGTGACCCATTCTGGGCACAGGGCTTGGTGGCCCAGCATTTT
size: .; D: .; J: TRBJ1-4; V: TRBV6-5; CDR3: CATWGYREGGKLFF; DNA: TGTGCCACCTGGGGGTACAGGGAGGGTGGAAAACTGTTTTTT
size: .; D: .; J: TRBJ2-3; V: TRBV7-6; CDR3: CASSLSPGRVDTQYF; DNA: TGTGCCAGCAGCTTATCCCCGGGCAGGGTAGATACGCAGTATTTT
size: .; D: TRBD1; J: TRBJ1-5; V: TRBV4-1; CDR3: CASSQVRQGGDQPQHF; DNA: TGCGCCAGCAGCCAAGTGAGGCAGGGGGGCGATCAGCCCCAGCATTTT
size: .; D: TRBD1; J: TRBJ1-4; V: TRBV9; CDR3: CASSPGQSREKLFF; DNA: TGTGCCAGCAGCCCGGGACAGTCTCGTGAAAAACTGTTTTTT
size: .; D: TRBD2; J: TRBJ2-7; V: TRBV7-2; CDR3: CASSLMSGGPYEQYF; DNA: TGTGCCAGCAGCTTAATGAGCGGGGGGCCCTACGAGCAGTACTTC
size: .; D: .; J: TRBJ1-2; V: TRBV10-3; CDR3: CAISGQNYGYTF; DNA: TGTGCCATCAGTGGACAGAACTATGGCTACACCTTC
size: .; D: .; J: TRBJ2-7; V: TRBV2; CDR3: CASSGLGEQYF; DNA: TGTGCCAGCAGTGGCTTAGGCGAGCAGTACTTC
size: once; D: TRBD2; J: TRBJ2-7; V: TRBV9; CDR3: CASSVNGLAGGQALDEQYF; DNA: TGTGCCAGCAGCGTAAACGGACTAGCGGGGGGGCAGGCTCTGGACGAGCAGTACTTC
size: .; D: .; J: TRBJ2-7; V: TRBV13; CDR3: CASSLPRGGDEQYF; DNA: TGTGCCAGCAGCTTACCCAGGGGAGGAGACGAGCAGTACTTC
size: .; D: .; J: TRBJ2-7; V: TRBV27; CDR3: CASSLSEQYF; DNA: TGTGCCAGCAGTTTAAGCGAGCAGTACTTC
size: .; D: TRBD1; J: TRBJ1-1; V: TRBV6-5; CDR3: CASDRGSEAFF; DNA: TGTGCCAGTGACAGGGGGTCTGAAGCTTTCTTT
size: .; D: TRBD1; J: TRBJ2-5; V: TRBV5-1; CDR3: CASSRLGQGRQETQYF; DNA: TGCGCCAGCAGCCGTTTGGGACAGGGTAGGCAAGAGACCCAGTACTTC
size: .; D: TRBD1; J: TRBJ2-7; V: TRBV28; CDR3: CASRRTGPPSYEQYF; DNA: TGTGCCAGCAGGAGGACAGGTCCGCCTTCCTACGAGCAGTACTTC
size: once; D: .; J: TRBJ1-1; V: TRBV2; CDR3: CASLTGPMNTEAFF; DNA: TGTGCCAGCTTAACAGGCCCCATGAACACTGAAGCTTTCTTT
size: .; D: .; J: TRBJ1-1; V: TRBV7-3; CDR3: CATQTAEAFF; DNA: TGTGCCACCCAGACCGCTGAAGCTTTCTTT
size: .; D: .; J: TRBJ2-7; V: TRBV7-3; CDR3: CASSLTRLDEQYF; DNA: TGTGCCAGCAGCTTAACGAGACTAGACGAGCAGTACTTC
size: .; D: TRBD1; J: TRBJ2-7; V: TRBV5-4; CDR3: CASSFDRGHTYEQYF; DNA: TGTGCCAGCAGCTTTGACAGGGGACATACCTACGAGCAGTACTTC
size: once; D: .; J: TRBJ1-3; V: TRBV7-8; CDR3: CASSLGSTGNTIYF; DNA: TGTGCCAGCAGCTTAGGTAGCACCGGAAACACCATATATTTT
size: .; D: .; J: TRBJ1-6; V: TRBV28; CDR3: CASSLHAGGGSPLHF; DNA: TGTGCCAGCAGTTTACATGCCGGGGGGGGTTCACCCCTCCACTTT
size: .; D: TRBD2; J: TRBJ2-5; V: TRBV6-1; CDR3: CASSEGTSAVQETQYF; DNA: TGTGCCAGCAGTGAAGGGACTAGCGCCGTCCAAGAGACCCAGTACTTC
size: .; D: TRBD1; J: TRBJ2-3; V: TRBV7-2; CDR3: CASSPSRGGGTDTQYF; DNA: TGTGCCAGCAGCCCTAGTCGAGGGGGCGGCACAGATACGCAGTATTTT
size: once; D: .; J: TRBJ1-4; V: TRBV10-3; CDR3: CAISGGGGEKLFF; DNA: TGTGCCATCAGTGGGGGGGGCGGTGAAAAACTGTTTTTT
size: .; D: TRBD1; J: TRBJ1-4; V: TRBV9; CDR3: CASSVYSGTGNEKLFF; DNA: TGTGCCAGCAGCGTTTACTCCGGGACAGGGAATGAAAAACTGTTTTTT
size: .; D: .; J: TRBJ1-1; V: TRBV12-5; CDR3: CASAYRAWTEAFF; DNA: TGTGCTAGTGCCTACAGGGCGTGGACTGAAGCTTTCTTT
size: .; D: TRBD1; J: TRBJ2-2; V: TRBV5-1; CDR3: CASSFGTEAGELFF; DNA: TGCGCCAGCAGCTTCGGGACAGAGGCCGGGGAGCTGTTTTTT
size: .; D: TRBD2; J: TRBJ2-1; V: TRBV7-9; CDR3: CASSLLAGDGYNEQFF; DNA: TGTGCCAGCAGCTTACTAGCGGGAGATGGCTACAATGAGCAGTTCTTC
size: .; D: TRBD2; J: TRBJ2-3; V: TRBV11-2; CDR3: CASSLGASGRITDTQYF; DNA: TGTGCCAGCAGCTTGGGTGCTAGCGGGAGGATCACAGATACGCAGTATTTT
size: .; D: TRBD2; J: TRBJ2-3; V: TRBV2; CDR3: CASSEGLAGVTDTQYF; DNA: TGTGCCAGCAGTGAAGGCCTAGCGGGGGTGACAGATACGCAGTATTTT
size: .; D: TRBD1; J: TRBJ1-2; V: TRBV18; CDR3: CASSLSGTEDGYTF; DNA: TGTGCCAGCTCACTCTCCGGGACAGAGGATGGCTACACCTTC
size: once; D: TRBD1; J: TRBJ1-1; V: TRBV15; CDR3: CATSTRTGMNTEAFF; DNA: TGTGCCACCAGCACCAGGACAGGCATGAACACTGAAGCTTTCTTT
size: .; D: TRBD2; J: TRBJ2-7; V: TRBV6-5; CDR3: CASSYSLAGGSDEQYF; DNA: TGTGCCAGCAGTTATAGTCTAGCGGGAGGATCCGACGAGCAGTACTTC
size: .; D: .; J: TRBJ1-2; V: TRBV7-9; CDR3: CASSLGGIRGYTF; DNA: TGTGCCAGCAGCCTCGGGGGCATAAGGGGCTACACCTTC